This TCR beta chain originates from a study of cytomegalovirus exposure and HLA in healthy donors. Study conclusions and caveats: Later analysis suggested most CMV-associated TCR beta chains were HLA-restricted. Because they were indistinguishable, some V segments, including TRBV6-2 and TRBV6-3, were excluded.

Use of 60 Vbeta and 13 Jbeta primers characterized the PCR. The repertoire was sequenced with immunoSEQ multiplex PCR; TCRdb's copy has only in-frame clones and lacks some. The sample includes roughly 120,000 clones, 81% of them seen just once. Germline V gene data show CDR1 as SGHRS and CDR2 as YFSETQ. CDR3 length: 15 amino acids. Trimming removed 4 bases from V and 4 bases from J, with 17 bases in between. As for this clone: No antigen is known for it.

The sequencing sample was made of PBMCs. The receptor comes from a woman aged 25-40 years in good health and CMV-seronegative. The rearrangement uses TRBV5-1 and TRBJ2-5, with a possible D match to TRBD1 (6 bases). The CDR3 here is CASSPLRWGPETQYF. For the CDR3, the DNA is TGCGCCAGCAGCCCGTTGAGGTGGGGGCCAGAGACCCAGTACTTC.